The sample holds many counts of the clone carrying this TCR beta chain. MiXCR, applied by TCRdb to the 5' RACE reads, yields one record per CDR3 protein. Here the sample spans about 50,000 distinct CDR3 sequences, approximately 5.5% being singletons. This entry comes from a study of T cells after yellow fever vaccination. Study-wide findings and caveats: CD4 and CD8 compartments shared a small share of clonotypes, likely from convergent recombination.

This CDR3 comprises 20 residues. Sequencing was performed on PBMCs, either bulk or a sorted T-cell subset (CD4+, CD8+, memory, or dextramer-sorted; not recorded which), taken on the day of the yellow fever booster vaccination. The origin of this receptor is a man aged 18 to 35 who received the YFV17D yellow fever vaccine. The chain joins TRBV12-2 to TRBJ2-7; TRBD2 is the table's D call, not checked against the DNA. TRBV12-2 is listed as a pseudogene. CDR3 region: CASRLNGLKGGRRKGDEQYV. The CDR3, as DNA: TGTGCAAGTCGCTTAAATGGACTCAAGGGAGGGCGGAGGAAAGGGGACGAGCAGTACGTC.